This T cell receptor beta chain was sequenced during a study of T cell responses to AZD1222 COVID-19 vaccine. Comments on this clone: Antigen: not known.

Measured with immunoSEQ multiplex PCR; TCRdb has only the in-frame clones, and not every one. In the table there are about 120,000 clones, about 90% of which are singletons. Findings of the study overall: Baseline antibody screening turned up just a handful of seropositive AZD1222 recipients.

V was trimmed by 2 bases and J by 7 bases, leaving 11 bases between them. The CDR3 is 13 residues long. The germline V gene encodes CDR1 KGHSH and CDR2 LQKENI. The TCR was taken from an adult in good health. The rearrangement uses TRBV18 and TRBJ1-1; D uncertain. This material consisted of peripheral blood, taken on day 0 of AZD1222 vaccination. The chain's CDR3 is CASSPNQNLEAFF. The CDR3 DNA follows: TGTGCCAGCTCACCAAACCAAAACCTTGAAGCTTTCTTT.